These 9 T cell receptor beta chains were sequenced from one sample in a study of blood T cells in healthy people across ages (dated by TCRdb to the mid-2010s). Libraries came from 5' RACE. Sequencing took place on an Illumina HiSeq 2500. A second roughly 6 to 12 cycle PCR used a sample-barcoded 5' primer and a J-beta primer mix. TCRdb handled the public reads itself, with Q25 trimming in fastp and clone calling in MiXCR, and kept productive beta chains. Each entry is one CDR3 protein sequence, shown with its most common DNA and genes. This sample has around 1.7 million distinct CDR3 sequences in its table, and 28% of those were observed once. The top ten clonotypes cover about 8% of the sample. Specimen: blood. Receptors were obtained from a woman in her thirties in good health.

The chain has TRBV7-9 and TRBJ2-3; D possibly matches TRBD1 or TRBD2 (6 bases each). V gave up 5 bases and J gave up 1 base, with 19 bases separating them. CDR1 and CDR2 (germline): SEHNR, FQNEAQ (reference sequence). This CDR3 has 17 amino acids. CDR3 in DNA: TGTGCCAGCAGCGGCTTTAGGGGGGAGCTACGCACAGATACGCAGTATTTT. Protein product: CASSGFRGELRTDTQYF.

The chain recombines TRBV5-1 with TRBJ2-1; weak D call: TRBD1 (6 bases). The CDR3 sequence is 15 residues long. Trimming took off 0 bases at V and 2 bases at J, with 9 bases between the two ends. Germline V gene data show CDR1 as SGHRS and CDR2 as YFSETQ. This chain's CDR3 is CASSLGWTAYNEQFF. The CDR3 DNA reads TGCGCCAGCAGCTTGGGGTGGACAGCCTACAATGAGCAGTTCTTC.

This clonotype was seen a few times. J is TRBJ2-5 and V is TRBV7-6; 16 nucleotides align to TRBD2. The CDR3 has 15 residues. The germline V gene has CDR1 SGHVS and CDR2 FNYEAQ. J gave up 5 bases and V 5 bases, and 2 bases lay outside the gene matches. CDR3 sequence: CASSVGLAGGETQYF. CDR3 nucleotides: TGTGCCAGCAGCGTGGGACTAGCGGGGGGGGAGACCCAGTACTTC.

The rearrangement joins TRBV6-5 to TRBJ2-7; 12 bases fit TRBD2. V trimming: 5 bases; J trimming: 7 bases; junction bases outside the gene matches: 9. The CDR3 consists of 15 residues. Germline V gene data show CDR1 as MNHEY and CDR2 as SVGAGI. The CDR3 coding sequence is TGTGCCAGCAGTAAGACTAGCGGGAGAAGTGGTGAGCAGTACTTC. The encoded protein is CASSKTSGRSGEQYF.

Concerning this clonotype itself: One junction end disagrees with the germline gene, perhaps due to a read error. This chain connects TRBV7-9 to TRBJ1-5; D is possibly TRBD1 (5 bases). The CDR3 loop spans 12 amino acids. Germline CDR1 is SEHNR and CDR2 is FQNEAQ (reference sequence). The CDR3 DNA sequence: TGTGCCTGCAGCGTTGGGGGTCAGCCCCAGCATTTT. Translation gives CACSVGGQPQHF.

The table lists this clonotype with many counts. For the CDR3, the DNA is TGTGCCATCAGTGAGGTGGGACAGTTTAATGAGCAGTTCTTC. Translating gives CAISEVGQFNEQFF. V is TRBV10-3 and J is TRBJ2-1, with 7 bases matching TRBD1. Germline V gene sequence: CDR1 ENHRY, CDR2 SYGVKD. The CDR3 loop spans 14 amino acids. The junction had 5 bases not matched to a gene; V was cut back by 2 bases and J by 7 bases.

This clonotype was counted many times. The junction departs from germline at one end; a sequencing error may be responsible. This sequence joins TRBV11-2 and TRBJ2-3, with 7 bases that match TRBD1. This CDR3 has 13 amino acids. Germline-derived CDR1 and CDR2 are SGHAT and FQNNGV. For the CDR3, the DNA is TGTGCCAGCAGTTTAGACAGGGCAGATACGCAGTATTTT. Its translation is CASSLDRADTQYF. Filled out from reference TRBV11-2 and TRBJ2-3, the complete variable domain reads EAGVAQSPRYKIIEKRQSVAFWCNPISGHATLYWYQQILGQGPKLLIQFQNNGVVDDSQLPKDRFSAERLKGVDSTLKIQPAKLEDSAVYLCASSLDRADTQYFGPGTRLTVL.

The chain employs TRBV30 and TRBJ2-7; 10 nucleotides match TRBD1. The CDR3 length is 15 residues. After removal of 0 bases from V and 3 bases from J, the junction contained 5 bases not matched to a gene. Per germline, CDR1 GTSNPN and CDR2 SVGIG (reference sequence). The CDR3 nucleotides read TGTGCCTGGAGTGTACGAAGGACAGGGGGCTACGAGCAGTACTTC. Protein product: CAWSVRRTGGYEQYF.

This rearrangement joins TRBV5-5 to TRBJ1-2; D perhaps matches TRBD1 (5 bases). Germline-derived CDR1 and CDR2 are SGHKS and YYEKEE (reference sequence). The CDR3 loop spans 14 amino acids. V lost 3 bases and J 4 bases, leaving 13 bases between the germline ends. CDR3 in amino acids: CASSYGAQGYGYTF. CDR3 DNA: TGTGCCAGCAGCTACGGGGCCCAGGGCTATGGCTACACCTTC.